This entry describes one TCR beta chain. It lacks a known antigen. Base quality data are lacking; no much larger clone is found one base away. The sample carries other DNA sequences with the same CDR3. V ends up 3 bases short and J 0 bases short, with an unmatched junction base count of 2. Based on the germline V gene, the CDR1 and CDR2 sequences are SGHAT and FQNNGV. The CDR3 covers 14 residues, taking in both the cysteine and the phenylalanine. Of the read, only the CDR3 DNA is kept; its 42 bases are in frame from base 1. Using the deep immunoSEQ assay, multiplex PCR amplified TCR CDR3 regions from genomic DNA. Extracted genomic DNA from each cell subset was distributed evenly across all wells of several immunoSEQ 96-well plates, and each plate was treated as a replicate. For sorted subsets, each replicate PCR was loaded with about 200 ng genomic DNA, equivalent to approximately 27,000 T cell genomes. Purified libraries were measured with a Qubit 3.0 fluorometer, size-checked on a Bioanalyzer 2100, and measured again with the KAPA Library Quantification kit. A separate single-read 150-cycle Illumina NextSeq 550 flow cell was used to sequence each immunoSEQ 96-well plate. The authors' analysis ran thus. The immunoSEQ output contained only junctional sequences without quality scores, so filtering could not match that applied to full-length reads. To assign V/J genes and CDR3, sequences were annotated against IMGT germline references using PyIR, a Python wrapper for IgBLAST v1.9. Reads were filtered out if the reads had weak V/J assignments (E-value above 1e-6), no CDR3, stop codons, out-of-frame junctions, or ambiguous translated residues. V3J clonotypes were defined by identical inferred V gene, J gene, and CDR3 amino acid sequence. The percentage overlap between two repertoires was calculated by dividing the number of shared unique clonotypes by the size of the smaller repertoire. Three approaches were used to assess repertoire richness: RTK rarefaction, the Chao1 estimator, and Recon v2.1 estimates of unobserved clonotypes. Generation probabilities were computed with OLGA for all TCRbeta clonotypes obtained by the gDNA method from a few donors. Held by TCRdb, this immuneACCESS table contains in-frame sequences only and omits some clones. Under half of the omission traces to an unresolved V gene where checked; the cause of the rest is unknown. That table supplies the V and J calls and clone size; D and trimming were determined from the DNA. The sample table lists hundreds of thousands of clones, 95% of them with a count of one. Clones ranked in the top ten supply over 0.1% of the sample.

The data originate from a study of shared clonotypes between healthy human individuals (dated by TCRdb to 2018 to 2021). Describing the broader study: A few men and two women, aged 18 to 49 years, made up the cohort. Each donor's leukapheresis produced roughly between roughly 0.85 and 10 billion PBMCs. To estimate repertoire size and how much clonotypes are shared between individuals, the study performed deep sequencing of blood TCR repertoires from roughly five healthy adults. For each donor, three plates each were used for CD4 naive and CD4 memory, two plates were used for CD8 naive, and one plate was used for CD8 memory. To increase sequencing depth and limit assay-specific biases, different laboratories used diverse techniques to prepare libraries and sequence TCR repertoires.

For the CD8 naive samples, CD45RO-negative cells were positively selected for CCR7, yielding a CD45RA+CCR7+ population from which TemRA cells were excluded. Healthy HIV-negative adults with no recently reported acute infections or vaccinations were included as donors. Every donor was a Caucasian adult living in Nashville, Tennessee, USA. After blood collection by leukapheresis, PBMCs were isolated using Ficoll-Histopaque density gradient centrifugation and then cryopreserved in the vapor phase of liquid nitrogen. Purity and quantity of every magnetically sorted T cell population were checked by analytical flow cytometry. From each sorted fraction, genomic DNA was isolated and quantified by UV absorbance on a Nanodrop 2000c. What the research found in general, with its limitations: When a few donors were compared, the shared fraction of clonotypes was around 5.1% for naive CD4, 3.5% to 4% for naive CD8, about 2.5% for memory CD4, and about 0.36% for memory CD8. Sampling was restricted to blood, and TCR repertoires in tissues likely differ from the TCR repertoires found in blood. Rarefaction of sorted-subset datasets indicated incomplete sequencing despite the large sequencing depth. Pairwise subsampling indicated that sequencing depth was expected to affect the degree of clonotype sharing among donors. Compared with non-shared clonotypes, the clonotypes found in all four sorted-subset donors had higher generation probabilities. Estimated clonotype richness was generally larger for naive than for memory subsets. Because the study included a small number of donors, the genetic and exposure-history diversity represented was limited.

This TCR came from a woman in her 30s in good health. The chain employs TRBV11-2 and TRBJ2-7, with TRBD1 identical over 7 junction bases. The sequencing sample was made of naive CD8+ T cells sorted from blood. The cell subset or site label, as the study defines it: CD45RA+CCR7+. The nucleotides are TGTGCCAGCAGCTTCGGGACAGCCTCCTACGAGCAGTACTTC. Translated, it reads CASSFGTASYEQYF. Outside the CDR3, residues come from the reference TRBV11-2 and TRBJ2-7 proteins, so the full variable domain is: EAGVAQSPRYKIIEKRQSVAFWCNPISGHATLYWYQQILGQGPKLLIQFQNNGVVDDSQLPKDRFSAERLKGVDSTLKIQPAKLEDSAVYLCASSFGTASYEQYFGPGTRLTVT.